This T cell receptor (beta chain) was sequenced for a study of cytomegalovirus exposure and HLA in healthy donors. Study-level findings and limits: The study designated 160 or so TCR beta chains cytomegalovirus-associated. Reportedly, diagnosis of cytomegalovirus status by the classifier showed high specificity and sensitivity.

The validation cohort, a group of over a hundred subjects, included the donors and was separate from the roughly 620-subject first cohort. V shed 5 bases and J 6 bases; nucleotides not matched to a gene: 9. Per the germline V gene, CDR1 is SGHAT and CDR2 is FQDESV (reference sequence). This CDR3 is 14 amino acids long. Remarks on this clone: Its matching antigen is unknown.

The table came from immunoSEQ multiplex PCR; TCRdb's copy has only in-frame clones and leaves some out. This table holds fewer than 350,000 clones, around 87% found once. The TCR sequence derives from a woman younger than 35 in good health and CMV-seronegative. Material: PBMCs. The chain carries TRBV11-1 and TRBJ1-2; 7 bases agree with TRBD1. CDR3 residues: CASSPRGQSDGYTF. The DNA of the CDR3 is TGTGCCAGCAGCCCCCGGGGACAGTCCGATGGCTACACCTTC.